This T cell receptor beta chain was identified during a study of cytomegalovirus exposure and HLA in healthy donors. Germline V CDR1 and CDR2: SQVTM, ANQGSEA. Between the trimmed V and J ends, which lost 0 bases and 6 bases, there was a span of 20 bases. The length of the CDR3 is 16 residues. Study-wide points: The study recorded 150 to 200 TCR beta chains that were cytomegalovirus-associated. When analyzed later, a missense DCLRE1C variant was found to be linked to TCR beta V- and J-gene trimming.

Only a few counts were recorded for this clone. Its target is unknown. PCR primers comprised 60 Vbeta and 13 Jbeta primers. Libraries were prepared by immunoSEQ multiplex PCR; TCRdb keeps only in-frame clonotypes and omits some of them. The table lists under 200,000 clones, 82% of them singletons. This chain connects TRBV29-1 to TRBJ1-2; D is undetermined. Sequenced input: PBMCs. This receptor was identified in a girl aged 10 to 17 in good health and CMV-seropositive. For the CDR3, the DNA is TGCAGCGTTGAAGAAAAGGAGGGAGACCCGAGGAATGGCTACACCTTC. It specifies CSVEEKEGDPRNGYTF.